Below are 25 T cell receptor beta chains sequenced from a single sample in a study of blood T cell repertoires in COVID-19 (TCRdb year 2020). Libraries came from the immunoSEQ multiplex PCR assay. The clones in this table, taken by TCRdb from immuneACCESS, are in-frame only. Not every clone is retained; where verified, under half of the shortfall comes from an unresolved V gene, and the cause of the rest is unknown. This sample has about 230,000 clones in its table, and about 80% of those were observed once. The top ten clonotypes cover approximately 1.8% of the sample. The sample taken for sequencing was PBMCs or T cells enriched from blood (not recorded which). The receptors come from a man aged 55 to 69 who had recovered from COVID-19.

The V gene is TRBV5-4, the J gene TRBJ2-6; 11 bases agree with TRBD1. This CDR3 has 18 residues. Germline V CDR1 and CDR2: SGHNT, YYREEE (reference sequence). J was trimmed by 1 base and V by 2 bases; bases with no gene match: 5. The CDR3: CASSLFGQGASGANVLTF. DNA of the CDR3: TGTGCCAGCAGCTTATTCGGACAGGGGGCTTCTGGGGCCAACGTCCTGACTTTC.

This chain connects TRBV6-5 to TRBJ2-7; maybe TRBD1 (6 bases). Germline CDR1 and CDR2: MNHEY and SVGAGI. The CDR3 is made up of 14 amino acids. The V gene lost 8 bases and the J gene lost 4 bases, with 18 bases spanning the gap. The CDR3 bases are TGTGCCAGCCAGCGTACAGGGAAGGTGTACGAGCAGTACTTC. Translating it yields CASQRTGKVYEQYF.

Turning to this clone: Lacking the conserved final phenylalanine or tryptophan, this CDR3 likely reflects a read error. Because the CDR3's place on the DNA is in doubt, the DNA is left out and the CDR3 is given as listed by TCRdb. The chain employs TRBV6-1 and TRBJ1-2; the table's D call of TRBD1 was not tested on the DNA. Including both end residues, the CDR3 is 14 amino acids long. CDR1 is MNHNS, CDR2 SASEGT, per germline. The CDR3: CASSEYWSATVDLV.

The V and J genes are TRBV19 and TRBJ1-6; no firm D call. CDR3 size: 14 residues. The V end was cut by 7 bases, the J end by 9 bases, with 16 bases between. Germline loops: CDR1 LNHDA, CDR2 SQIVND (reference sequence). The DNA of the CDR3 is TGTGCCAGTACCGAAGACTGGGTGGGTTCACCCCTCCACTTT. It encodes CASTEDWVGSPLHF.

In its sample, this clone was seen a few times. The rearrangement joins TRBV7-9 to TRBJ1-2, with 11 bases matching TRBD1. The germline V gene has CDR1 SEHNR and CDR2 FQNEAQ (reference sequence). The CDR3 is 15 amino acids. V was pared by 5 bases and J by 4 bases, with 6 bases of the junction left unmatched. The CDR3 sequence: CASSTDRGPTYGYTF. The CDR3 nucleotides are TGTGCCAGCAGCACGGACAGGGGGCCGACCTATGGCTACACCTTC. Looking up the rest from reference TRBV7-9 and TRBJ1-2 gives the full variable domain: DTGVSQNPRHKITKRGQNVTFRCDPISEHNRLYWYRQTLGQGPEFLTYFQNEAQLEKSRLLSDRFSAERPKGSFSTLEIQRTEQGDSAMYLCASSTDRGPTYGYTFGSGTRLTVV.

This clone has only a few counts. This rearrangement joins TRBV3-1 (or the pseudogene TRBV3-2) to TRBJ1-4; weak D call: TRBD1 (6 bases). Germline V gene sequence: CDR1 LGHDT, CDR2 YNNKEL (reference sequence). Trimming removed 5 bases at V and 3 bases at J, with 19 bases between. The CDR3 extends over 17 amino acids. CDR3 coding DNA: TGTGCCAGCAGCAACCGGGACATAGTGTGGGCTAATGAAAAACTGTTTTTT. Translated: CASSNRDIVWANEKLFF.

The V call is TRBV10-2, the J call TRBJ2-6, with 7 positions matching TRBD1. Per the germline V gene, CDR1 is WSHSY and CDR2 is SAAADI. V gave up 3 bases and J gave up 0 bases; unmatched junction bases: 8. The CDR3 sequence is 18 residues long. CDR3 residues: CASSDRGQPSSGANVLTF. In DNA, the CDR3 is TGCGCCAGCAGTGATAGGGGACAGCCGAGCTCTGGGGCCAACGTCCTGACTTTC.

The V gene is TRBV19, the J gene TRBJ2-4; TRBD1 matches 7 bases. The CDR3 runs to 15 residues. CDR1 and CDR2 (germline): LNHDA, SQIVND (reference sequence). Trimming removed 1 base from V and 7 bases from J; junction bases left unmatched: 7. The CDR3 loop reads CASSIGRDRMNIQYF. CDR3 DNA sequence: TGTGCCAGTAGTATAGGAAGGGACAGAATGAACATTCAGTACTTC. Full variable domain (remainder filled in from reference TRBV19 and TRBJ2-4): DGGITQSPKYLFRKEGQNVTLSCEQNLNHDAMYWYRQDPGQGLRLIYYSQIVNDFQKGDIAEGYSVSREKKESFPLTVTSAQKNPTAFYLCASSIGRDRMNIQYFGAGTRLSVL.

J is TRBJ1-1 and V is TRBV5-6, with D possibly matching TRBD1 (5 bases). The CDR3 runs to 17 residues. The germline V and J ends were trimmed by 3 bases and 1 base, with 19 bases remaining between them. Germline CDR1 is SGHDT and CDR2 is YYEEEE. For the CDR3, the DNA is TGTGCCAGCAGCTGGCGATTTGGGTCCGGGGGGAACACTGAAGCTTTCTTT. Protein: CASSWRFGSGGNTEAFF.

Here the CDR3 DNA reads TGTGCCAGCTCACCGCGTACAGGGGACACGCAGTATTTT. This sequence encodes CASSPRTGDTQYF. The chain employs TRBV18 and TRBJ2-3, with 7 nucleotides matching TRBD1. The V gene end was trimmed by 3 bases and the J gene end by 9 bases; junction bases not matched to a gene: 6. CDR1 and CDR2 from the germline V gene are KGHSH and LQKENI. The CDR3 has 13 amino acids. The complete variable domain, with remaining parts taken from reference TRBV18 and TRBJ2-3, reads NAGVMQNPRHLVRRRGQEARLRCSPMKGHSHVYWYRQLPEEGLKFMVYLQKENIIDESGMPKERFSAEFPKEGPSILRIQQVVRGDSAAYFCASSPRTGDTQYFGPGTRLTVL.

In nucleotides, the CDR3 is TGTGCCAGCAGCTTGGGTCGTTGGTCAGGGGGCTTCTATGGCTACACCTTC. Protein product: CASSLGRWSGGFYGYTF. V and J are TRBV5-6 and TRBJ1-2; 8 bases align to TRBD1. The CDR3 has 17 amino acids. CDR1 is SGHDT and CDR2 is YYEEEE in the germline V gene. With 0 bases clipped from V and 4 bases from J, the junction kept 11 bases outside the gene matches.

The V and J genes are TRBV11-3 and TRBJ1-1; maybe TRBD1 (5 bases). Germline CDR1 and CDR2: SGHNT and YENEEA. With 3 bases removed from V and 1 base from J, the gap between germline ends came to 9 bases. The CDR3 loop spans 14 amino acids. CDR3 nucleotides: TGTGCCAGCAGCTTGGGGCGGACGAACACTGAAGCTTTCTTT. This gives the protein CASSLGRTNTEAFF.

This sequence joins TRBV7-2 and TRBJ1-4; D might be TRBD1 (5 bases). The germline V gene has CDR1 SGHTA and CDR2 FQGNSA. Trimming stripped 1 base from V and 5 bases from J, with 11 bases between. The CDR3 has 15 amino acids. The CDR3 sequence: CASSLEIGANEKLFF. CDR3 sequence (DNA): TGTGCCAGCAGCTTAGAGATAGGGGCCAATGAAAAACTGTTTTTT.

The chain couples TRBV5-1 to TRBJ2-1; TRBD1 matches at 7 bases. There are 15 residues in the CDR3. Germline assignment: CDR1 SGHRS and CDR2 YFSETQ. After removal of 4 bases from V and 3 bases from J, the junction contained 7 bases not matched to a gene. The CDR3 bases are TGCGCCAGCAGCCTAGACAGGGAGATCTACAATGAGCAGTTCTTC. Its protein product is CASSLDREIYNEQFF. Full variable domain (outside the CDR3, taken from reference TRBV5-1 and TRBJ2-1): KAGVTQTPRYLIKTRGQQVTLSCSPISGHRSVSWYQQTPGQGLQFLFEYFSETQRNKGNFPGRFSGRQFSNSRSEMNVSTLELGDSALYLCASSLDREIYNEQFFGPGTRLTVL.

V and J are TRBV14 and TRBJ2-4; the D gene is possibly TRBD2 (6 bases). Trimming cost V 0 bases and J 10 bases, with 13 bases left between them. This CDR3 region has 14 residues. Germline lookup yields CDR1 SGHDN and CDR2 FVKESK. CDR3 nucleotides: TGTGCCAGCAGCCAAGATCTTAGGGGAGGTATTCAGTACTTC. This translates into CASSQDLRGGIQYF.

CDR3 protein: CASSPGQGGRTGELFF. In DNA form, the CDR3 reads TGCGCCAGCAGCCCGGGACAGGGGGGGAGAACCGGGGAGCTGTTTTTT. The V and J genes are TRBV5-1 and TRBJ2-2, with 11 bases lining up with TRBD1. V shed 4 bases and J 5 bases; nucleotides not matched to a gene: 7. CDR3 length equals 16 residues. Germline V gives CDR1 SGHRS, CDR2 YFSETQ.

In DNA form, the CDR3 reads TGTGCCTGGAGTAGGACAGGGGTTTTGCAGCCCCAGCATTTT. This codes for CAWSRTGVLQPQHF. The chain combines TRBV30 with TRBJ1-5; TRBD1 matches 9 bases. After removal of 2 bases from V and 7 bases from J, the junction contained 6 bases not matched to a gene. CDR1 and CDR2 (germline): GTSNPN, SVGIG (reference sequence). CDR3 size: 14 residues.

The gene calls are TRBV7-2 and TRBJ1-2, with a possible D match to TRBD1 (6 bases). This CDR3 has 14 amino acids. Per germline, CDR1 SGHTA and CDR2 FQGNSA. With 1 base removed from V and 6 bases from J, the gap between germline ends came to 12 bases. CDR3 amino acids: CASSLETGRDGYTF. The CDR3 DNA reads TGTGCCAGCAGCTTAGAAACAGGGAGAGATGGCTACACCTTC.

Points on this clone: Within the sample, other DNA sequences also encode this same CDR3. This chain uses TRBV7-9 with TRBJ2-3; D remains ambiguous. The CDR3 covers 13 residues. Germline V gene data show CDR1 as SEHNR and CDR2 as FQNEAQ (reference sequence). Deletions cut 3 bases from V and 1 base from J, with 5 bases between. The chain's CDR3 is CASSFRGTDTQYF. In nucleotides, the CDR3 is TGTGCCAGCAGCTTCCGAGGCACAGATACGCAGTATTTT.

This clone appeared once. The chain couples TRBV4-2 to TRBJ1-2, with TRBD1 matching 7 bases. From germline, CDR1 is LGHNA and CDR2 YNFKEQ. This CDR3 comprises 18 residues. With 0 bases clipped from V and 2 bases from J, the junction kept 12 bases outside the gene matches. In DNA form, the CDR3 reads TGTGCCAGCAGCCAAGATCTCAGATGGGGACAGAAAAACTATGGCTACACCTTC. This encodes CASSQDLRWGQKNYGYTF.

The rearrangement joins TRBV12-5 to TRBJ2-7; D might be TRBD2 (7 bases). The V gene lost 2 bases and the J gene lost 2 bases, with 13 bases spanning the gap. The CDR3 has 15 amino acids. Germline V gives CDR1 LGHNT, CDR2 FRNRAP. The CDR3 DNA sequence: TGTGCTAGTGGTTTGTCCGGGGGGCCCACCTACGAGCAGTACTTC. Its protein is CASGLSGGPTYEQYF. The full variable domain, in which reference TRBV12-5 and TRBJ2-7 provide the parts outside the CDR3, is DARVTQTPRHKVTEMGQEVTMRCQPILGHNTVFWYRQTMMQGLELLAYFRNRAPLDDSGMPKDRFSAEMPDATLATLKIQPSEPRDSAVYFCASGLSGGPTYEQYFGPGTRLTVT.

The chain joins TRBV19 to TRBJ2-7; perhaps TRBD1 as D (5 bases). CDR3 length equals 14 residues. Trimming removed 1 base from V and 2 bases from J, with 9 bases in between. CDR1 is LNHDA and CDR2 is SQIVND in the germline V gene (reference sequence). The CDR3: CASSIGAGTYEQYF. As DNA, the CDR3 is TGTGCCAGTAGTATAGGGGCAGGGACCTACGAGCAGTACTTC.

The CDR3 nucleotides read TGCAGCGTTGAACCCAGGTTGTTGCGGGGGGGCGTCACAGATACGCAGTATTTT. Its translation is CSVEPRLLRGGVTDTQYF. The chain carries TRBV29-1 and TRBJ2-3; 9 bases agree with TRBD2. The CDR3 is 18 amino acids. Germline CDR1 is SQVTM and CDR2 is ANQGSEA. After removal of 2 bases from V and 2 bases from J, the junction contained 14 bases not matched to a gene.

V gene TRBV5-6 combines with J gene TRBJ2-3; maybe TRBD2 (5 bases). The V and J ends lost 1 base and 2 bases respectively, with 11 bases between them. This CDR3 region has 15 residues. The V gene's germline CDR1 is SGHDT and CDR2 YYEEEE. CDR3: CASSLLLDYTDTQYF. The CDR3 DNA reads as TGTGCCAGCAGCTTGCTCCTTGACTACACAGATACGCAGTATTTT.

The chain combines TRBV2 with TRBJ2-3, with 7 bases matching TRBD1. CDR3 length: 13 residues. Trimming removed 5 bases from V and 3 bases from J; junction bases left unmatched: 2. CDR1 is SNHLY, CDR2 FYNNEI, per germline. CDR3 in amino acids: CASSRQGTDTQYF. The CDR3, as DNA: TGTGCCAGCAGTAGACAGGGTACAGATACGCAGTATTTT.